This T cell receptor beta chain was sequenced for a study of T cell repertoires in cytomegalovirus infection. Study at large: Carrying CMV and the relevant HLA type showed in public TCR beta signatures.

Each CDR3 protein gets one entry after TCRdb re-called the reads with MiXCR. In the table there are roughly 310,000 distinct CDR3 sequences, 17% of which are singletons. Trimming cost V 6 bases and J 2 bases; bases outside gene matches: 8. Germline lookup yields CDR1 DFQATT and CDR2 SNEGSKA (reference sequence). This CDR3 region has 15 residues. Sequencing input: PBMCs. This sequence was found in a human donor in good health (CMV status not recorded). Some clones in this sample may be carry-over from other donors' samples. The chain employs TRBV20-1 and TRBJ1-1, with 11 bases lining up with TRBD1. CDR3 bases: TGCAGTGCCCGGGACAGGGGGTCTTCTAACACTGAAGCTTTCTTT. It codes for CSARDRGSSNTEAFF.